This T cell receptor (beta chain) is from a study of T and B cells in COVID-19 patients. Across the whole study: Recovered patients mostly had mild to moderate COVID-19 managed as outpatients. At median age around 34 years, recovered patients were younger than active-infection patients at approximately 70.

V gave up 1 base and J gave up 1 base, with 4 bases separating them. Germline V gene data show CDR1 as SGHVS and CDR2 as FNYEAQ. CDR3 length: 13 residues. Multiplex PCR with BIOMED2 TRB-A/B primer pools amplified TRB rearrangements. MiXCR was run by TCRdb on the multiplex PCR reads, yielding one entry per CDR3 protein. Among around 7,700 distinct CDR3 sequences listed, around 33% were seen once. Each TRB amplification used about 230-550 ng of genomic DNA from blood. This chain connects TRBV7-6 to TRBJ2-5; D is unresolved. Sequencing was performed on blood. The sequence was collected from a human donor who had recovered from COVID-19. This CDR3 reads CASSLERQETQYF. CDR3 coding DNA: TGTGCCAGCAGCTTAGAGCGCCAAGAGACCCAGTACTTC.